Below, 6 T cell receptor beta chains from the same sample are listed, as sequenced in a study of CD8 T cells in Susac syndrome. With random hexamers, about 0.45 to 1 ug RNA was reverse transcribed. A single record per CDR3 protein comes from TCRdb applying MiXCR to the immunoSEQ multiplex PCR reads. The repertoire holds about 210,000 distinct CDR3 sequences, with around 96% as singletons. The specimen sequenced was CD4+ T cells from PBMCs. The receptors were sampled from a human donor with multiple sclerosis.

With respect to this clonotype: An end of the junction does not agree with germline; a read error may underlie this. The chain uses TRBV18 and TRBJ2-5; 7 bases map to TRBD1. The CDR3 loop spans 18 amino acids. The germline V gene has CDR1 KGHSH and CDR2 LQKENI. CDR3 sequence (DNA): TGCGCCAGCTCAACACGACAGGGTAGGAACGATCGGCAAGAGACCCAGTACTTC. It codes for CASSTRQGRNDRQETQYF.

This sequence joins TRBV9 and TRBJ2-1, with D perhaps matching TRBD2 (5 bases). Trimming cost V 6 bases and J 2 bases, with 9 bases left between them. This CDR3 region has 13 residues. In germline, CDR1 is SGDLS, CDR2 YYNGEE. CDR3 sequence (DNA): TGTGCCAGCAACCGGGAACCCTACAATGAGCAGTTCTTC. This sequence encodes CASNREPYNEQFF.

This chain joins TRBV29-1 and TRBJ2-7; D unresolved. V was pared by 6 bases and J by 0 bases, with 15 bases between. Germline assignment: CDR1 SQVTM and CDR2 ANQGSEA. The CDR3 covers 14 residues. In DNA form, the CDR3 reads TGCAGCGTCGTCGGGCTACCCAGCTCCTACGAGCAGTACTTC. This codes for CSVVGLPSSYEQYF.

This chain connects TRBV7-2 to TRBJ2-7; D is possibly TRBD2 (6 bases). This CDR3 is 14 amino acids long. Germline V gives CDR1 SGHTA, CDR2 FQGNSA. The V end was cut by 2 bases, the J end by 7 bases, with 15 bases between. The CDR3 DNA is TGTGCCAGCAGCTTACTAGCGTGGACGGGGGAGCAGTACTTC. Translation: CASSLLAWTGEQYF. Together with reference TRBV7-2 and TRBJ2-7, the CDR3 gives the full variable domain: GAGVSQSPSNKVTEKGKDVELRCDPISGHTALYWYRQSLGQGLEFLIYFQGNSAPDKSGLPSDRFSAERTGGSVSTLTIQRTQQEDSAVYLCASSLLAWTGEQYFGPGTRLTVT.

V is TRBV12-3 or TRBV12-4 and J is TRBJ1-1; TRBD1 aligns across 9 bases. This CDR3 contains 16 residues. V trimming: 5 bases; J trimming: 4 bases; junction bases outside the gene matches: 11. In DNA form, the CDR3 reads TGTGCCAGCAGTCAAAGGGGGACAGGGCGAGGCACTGAAGCTTTCTTT. Its protein is CASSQRGTGRGTEAFF.

The chain uses TRBV19 and TRBJ1-1; D gene unclear. The CDR3 has 14 residues. Per germline, CDR1 LNHDA and CDR2 SQIVND (reference sequence). V was trimmed by 3 bases and J by 1 base, leaving 9 bases between them. The CDR3 sequence is CASSIRVGNTEAFF. CDR3 nucleotide sequence: TGTGCCAGTAGTATCCGAGTCGGGAACACTGAAGCTTTCTTT.